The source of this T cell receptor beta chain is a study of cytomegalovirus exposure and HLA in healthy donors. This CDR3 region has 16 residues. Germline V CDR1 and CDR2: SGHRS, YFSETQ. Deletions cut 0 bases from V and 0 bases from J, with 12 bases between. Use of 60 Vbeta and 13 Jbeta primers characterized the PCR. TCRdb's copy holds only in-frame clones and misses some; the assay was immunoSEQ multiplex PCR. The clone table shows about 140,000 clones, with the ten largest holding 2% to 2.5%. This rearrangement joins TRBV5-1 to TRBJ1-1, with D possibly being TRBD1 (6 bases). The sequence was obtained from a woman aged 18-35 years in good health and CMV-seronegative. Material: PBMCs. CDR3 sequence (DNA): TGCGCCAGCAGCTTGGGCGGGGGCATCATGAACACTGAAGCTTTCTTT. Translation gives CASSLGGGIMNTEAFF. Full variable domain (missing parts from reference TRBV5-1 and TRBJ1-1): KAGVTQTPRYLIKTRGQQVTLSCSPISGHRSVSWYQQTPGQGLQFLFEYFSETQRNKGNFPGRFSGRQFSNSRSEMNVSTLELGDSALYLCASSLGGGIMNTEAFFGQGTRLTVV.